These 14 T cell receptor beta chains originate from one sample sequenced in a study of CD4 T cells in relation to SARS-CoV-2 and coronaviruses. Some clones are missing from TCRdb's copy, which holds only in-frame ones; the method was immunoSEQ multiplex PCR. The data show about 23,000 clones, about 70% seen once. Antigens of these TCRs are unknown. CD4+ T cells from unexposed donors were obtained before the COVID-19 pandemic (2011-2018). CD4+ T cells were isolated from the cells after around 10 days of culture. Sequencing was done on a sample of CD4+ T cells from PBMCs, cultured in vitro. Every receptor here comes from a human donor in good health.

The chain employs TRBV23-1 and TRBJ2-5; the match to TRBD2 covers 12 bases. TRBV23-1 falls under the ORF class, with uncertain function. The V gene end was trimmed by 0 bases and the J gene end by 3 bases; junction bases not matched to a gene: 5. The CDR3 has 17 amino acids. CDR3 region: CASSQSIRLAGEETQYF. DNA for the CDR3: TGCGCCAGCAGTCAATCGATCAGACTAGCGGGAGAAGAGACCCAGTACTTC.

CDR3 in DNA: TGTGCCAGCAGTGAGGAGCTTTCCTACAATGAGCAGTTCTTC. Protein: CASSEELSYNEQFF. The V and J genes are TRBV2 and TRBJ2-1; no firm D call. V shed 3 bases and J shed 1 base, with 7 bases lying between them. In germline, CDR1 is SNHLY, CDR2 FYNNEI. The CDR3 covers 14 residues. Looking up the rest from reference TRBV2 and TRBJ2-1 gives the full variable domain: EPEVTQTPSHQVTQMGQEVILRCVPISNHLYFYWYRQILGQKVEFLVSFYNNEISEKSEIFDDQFSVERPDGSNFTLKIRSTKLEDSAMYFCASSEELSYNEQFFGPGTRLTVL.

The chain recombines TRBV5-1 with TRBJ2-3; the match to TRBD2 covers 8 bases. Germline lookup yields CDR1 SGHRS and CDR2 YFSETQ. Trimming cost V 0 bases and J 4 bases; bases outside gene matches: 10. CDR3 length: 17 residues. The CDR3 protein is CASSLVTAGGGADTQYF. In DNA, the CDR3 is TGCGCCAGCAGCTTGGTGACCGCGGGGGGCGGCGCAGATACGCAGTATTTT.

V is TRBV4-2 and J is TRBJ2-5, with D maybe TRBD2 (6 bases). Germline V gene data show CDR1 as LGHNA and CDR2 as YNFKEQ. V dropped 1 base and J dropped 1 base, with 10 bases sitting between them. CDR3 length equals 15 residues. The CDR3 sequence: CASSQALGGQETQYF. Here the CDR3 DNA reads TGTGCCAGCAGCCAAGCCTTGGGAGGCCAAGAGACCCAGTACTTC.

The V call is TRBV3-1 (or the pseudogene TRBV3-2), the J call TRBJ2-7, with 8 nucleotides matching TRBD2. Germline lookup yields CDR1 LGHDT and CDR2 YNNKEL (reference sequence). This CDR3 region has 14 residues. After removal of 1 base from V and 2 bases from J, the junction contained 1 base not matched to a gene. The CDR3 DNA reads TGTGCCAGCAGCCAAGTTAGCGGGGCCTACGAGCAGTACTTC. Its translation is CASSQVSGAYEQYF.

The chain employs TRBV6-1 and TRBJ2-1, with D unresolved. Trimming removed 2 bases at V and 10 bases at J, with 12 bases between. This CDR3 contains 13 residues. Germline V gene data show CDR1 as MNHNS and CDR2 as SASEGT. The CDR3 region is CASSEFREGEQFF. DNA for the CDR3: TGTGCCAGCAGTGAATTTAGGGAAGGGGAGCAGTTCTTC.

J is TRBJ2-7 and V is TRBV10-3, with 8 positions matching TRBD2. Per germline, CDR1 ENHRY and CDR2 SYGVKD. V was clipped by 11 bases and J by 4 bases; unmatched bases: 10. The CDR3 has 13 amino acids. CDR3 amino acids: CAAGGSARYEQYF. The CDR3 DNA reads as TGTGCCGCGGGGGGATCGGCTAGATACGAGCAGTACTTC.

This clone was seen a handful of times. The rearrangement links TRBV7-7 to TRBJ2-3; 9 bases are a match to TRBD1. CDR1 and CDR2 (germline): SSHAT, FNYEAQ (reference sequence). The CDR3 length is 14 residues. V trimming: 5 bases; J trimming: 5 bases; junction bases outside the gene matches: 5. In DNA, the CDR3 is TGTGCCAGCAGCATAGGGACAGGGTTAGATACGCAGTATTTT. This gives the protein CASSIGTGLDTQYF.

The chain uses TRBV2 and TRBJ2-7, with D perhaps given as TRBD1 or TRBD2 (7 bases each). V lost 4 bases, J lost 1 base, and 14 bases lay in between. This CDR3 comprises 15 residues. Germline V gene data show CDR1 as SNHLY and CDR2 as FYNNEI. CDR3: CASSVGRGQSYEQYF. The CDR3 bases are TGTGCCAGCAGTGTTGGGAGGGGGCAATCCTACGAGCAGTACTTC.

The CDR3 region has the DNA TGTGCCAGTAGTATTCTAGCGGGAGGACCCAAAAACATTCAGTACTTC. Translated: CASSILAGGPKNIQYF. This chain links TRBV19 with TRBJ2-4; 11 positions match TRBD2. V lost 3 bases and J lost 2; bases outside the gene matches: 3. CDR1 is LNHDA, CDR2 SQIVND, per germline (reference sequence). The CDR3 is made up of 16 amino acids.

The J gene is TRBJ1-3, the V gene TRBV5-5; a possible D gene is TRBD1 (5 bases). The CDR3 contains 17 residues. The germline V gene encodes CDR1 SGHKS and CDR2 YYEKEE (reference sequence). Between the trimmed V and J ends, which lost 1 base and 2 bases, there was a span of 16 bases. The CDR3 sequence is CASSLQPTVGAGNTIYF. CDR3 bases: TGTGCCAGCAGCTTGCAGCCCACTGTGGGGGCTGGAAACACCATATATTTT.

This chain links TRBV12-5 with TRBJ2-1; D is unclear. Trimming cost V 2 bases and J 7 bases, with 12 bases left between them. The length of the CDR3 is 14 residues. The germline gives CDR1 LGHNT, CDR2 FRNRAP. CDR3 protein: CASGLPQYRNEQFF. The CDR3 nucleotides read TGTGCTAGTGGTTTGCCACAATACCGTAATGAGCAGTTCTTC.

This clone was counted only a few times. CDR3 in DNA: TGTGCCAGCAGCTTGGCACAGGGATCCAACTATGGCTACACCTTC. It translates to CASSLAQGSNYGYTF. V is TRBV5-6 and J is TRBJ1-2; tentative D call: TRBD1 (6 bases). This CDR3 has 15 residues. Between the trimmed V and J ends, which lost 0 bases and 2 bases, there was a span of 11 bases. Germline loops: CDR1 SGHDT, CDR2 YYEEEE.

The gene calls are TRBV5-6 and TRBJ2-5, with TRBD1 as a possible D gene (6 bases). V lost 2 bases and J 4 bases, leaving 18 bases between the germline ends. CDR1 and CDR2 from the germline V gene are SGHDT and YYEEEE. The CDR3 loop spans 16 amino acids. This CDR3 reads CASSFVVRGTGETQYF. The CDR3 DNA follows: TGTGCCAGCAGCTTCGTCGTCAGGGGCACTGGAGAGACCCAGTACTTC. The whole variable domain, filled in from reference TRBV5-6 and TRBJ2-5, reads DAGVTQSPTHLIKTRGQQVTLRCSPKSGHDTVSWYQQALGQGPQFIFQYYEEEERQRGNFPDRFSGHQFPNYSSELNVNALLLGDSALYLCASSFVVRGTGETQYFGPGTRLLVL.